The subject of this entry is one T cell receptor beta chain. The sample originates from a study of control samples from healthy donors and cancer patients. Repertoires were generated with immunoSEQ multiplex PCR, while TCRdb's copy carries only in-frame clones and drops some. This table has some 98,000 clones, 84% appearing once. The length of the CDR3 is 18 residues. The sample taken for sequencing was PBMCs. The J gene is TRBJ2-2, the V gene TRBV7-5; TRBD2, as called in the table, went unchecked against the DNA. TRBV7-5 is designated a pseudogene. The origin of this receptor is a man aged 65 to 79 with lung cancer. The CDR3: CVRSLVASGGSNTGELFF. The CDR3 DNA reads TGTGTCAGAAGCTTAGTTGCTAGCGGGGGGTCGAACACCGGGGAGCTGTTTTTT.